This passage covers 3 T cell receptor beta chains from one sample sequenced in a study of T cell responses to AZD1222 COVID-19 vaccine. The repertoire was sequenced with immunoSEQ multiplex PCR; TCRdb's copy has only in-frame clones and lacks some. The top ten clones hold 6% to 8% of a sample with about 120,000 clones, about 90% of them seen once. Sequenced material: peripheral blood, taken on day 0 of AZD1222 vaccination. These receptors were taken from an adult in good health.

The CDR3 nucleotides read TGTGCCAGCAGTTTGGGGGCGGGACTGTTCACTGAAGCTTTCTTT. It encodes CASSLGAGLFTEAFF. This chain links TRBV27 with TRBJ1-1; tentatively, D is TRBD1 (6 bases). V was shortened by 3 bases and J by 4 bases, with 15 bases between the two germline ends. CDR3 length equals 15 residues. The V gene's germline CDR1 is MNHEY and CDR2 SMNVEV (reference sequence).

The chain is built from TRBV28 and TRBJ1-2; 8 bases agree with TRBD1. Looked up from germline, CDR1 is MDHEN and CDR2 is SYDVKM. V shed 5 bases, J shed 5 bases, and the junction held 10 bases outside the gene matches. The CDR3 runs 15 residues. CDR3 DNA sequence: TGTGCCAGCAGTATACAGGGGGGAAGTATATATGGCTACACCTTC. It yields the protein CASSIQGGSIYGYTF.

The CDR3 here is CASSFVVGFQYF. The CDR3, as DNA: TGTGCCAGCAGCTTTGTAGTAGGCTTTCAGTACTTC. The chain has TRBV11-3 and TRBJ2-7; no clear D. V was shortened by 3 bases and J by 10 bases, with 13 bases between the two germline ends. CDR1 SGHNT and CDR2 YENEEA come from the germline V gene. The length of the CDR3 is 12 residues.